This T cell receptor beta chain was sequenced for a study of response to subunit inactivated influenza vaccine (dated by TCRdb to the late 2010s). Study-wide context: To follow how T cells responded to a trivalent subunit inactivated influenza vaccine, the researchers relied on deep quantitative profiling of the T cell receptor repertoire. On the study overall, not on this receptor specifically: The authors suggested that each seasonal influenza vaccination may recruit only a limited number of new T cells.

The germline V gene (reference sequence) yields SGHKS for CDR1 and YYEKEE for CDR2. Spanning cysteine to phenylalanine, the CDR3 consists of 14 amino acids. The kept DNA is CDR3 alone, 42 bases in frame from the first base. V was cut back by 5 bases and J by 5 bases, leaving a gap of 17 bases between them. Receptors were amplified or captured by RT-PCR. The data were produced on an Illumina HiSeq 2500. Starting from the raw public reads, TCRdb applied fastp trimming at Q25, assembled clones with MiXCR and retained in-frame beta chains. Every distinct CDR3 protein forms one entry, paired with its most common genes and DNA. The sample profile shows around 750,000 distinct CDR3 sequences; over 20% of them were found once. In total, the top ten clones hold approximately 10% of the sample. In regard to this clonotype: No antigen is known for it. There are no base qualities to consult, and no much larger clone falls within one base.

This clonotype was obtained from a man aged 45 to 65 who received an inactivated influenza vaccine. Donor details come from another sample of the same person, matched by shared clones. The rearrangement combines TRBV5-5 with TRBJ2-7; TRBD1 is perhaps the D gene, given 7 matching bases. Sequences were derived from PBMCs from blood, sampled 4 to 6 days after vaccination. The sequenced DNA: TGTGCCAGCAGACCCGCGGCAGGGGGGAACGAGCAGTACTTC. Translated, this is CASRPAAGGNEQYF.